These 14 T cell receptor beta chains were all obtained from the same sample, sequenced in a study of blood T cell repertoires in COVID-19. The data were produced by immunoSEQ multiplex PCR, yet TCRdb's version contains in-frame clones alone and is incomplete. The sample shows about 300,000 clones, about 82% of them seen only once. Sequenced material: peripheral blood. All receptors derive from a woman in her forties or fifties with acute or convalescent COVID-19.

The chain combines TRBV19 with TRBJ2-7; 7 bases align to TRBD1. J lost 0 bases, V lost 6 bases, and 8 bases had no gene match. Germline CDR1 and CDR2: LNHDA and SQIVND (reference sequence). This CDR3 is 15 amino acids long. CDR3: CASRTRTGSSYEQYF. The CDR3 DNA is TGTGCCAGTAGAACTCGGACAGGTTCCTCCTACGAGCAGTACTTC.

This CDR3 is CASSYSSTGVQPQHF. The CDR3 DNA reads TGTGCCAGCAGTTACTCGAGTACAGGCGTTCAGCCCCAGCATTTT. The rearrangement links TRBV6-2 or TRBV6-3 to TRBJ1-5; perhaps TRBD1 as D (5 bases). This CDR3 spans 15 amino acids. Germline CDR1 is MNHEY and CDR2 is SVGEGT. V was pared by 0 bases and J by 6 bases, with 12 bases between.

This chain links TRBV27 with TRBJ1-5; TRBD1 agrees at 7 bases. With 3 bases clipped from V and 1 base from J, the junction kept 0 bases outside the gene matches. Germline CDR1 is MNHEY and CDR2 is SMNVEV (reference sequence). The length of the CDR3 is 14 residues. This chain's CDR3 is CASSLTGSNQPQHF. The CDR3 region has the DNA TGTGCCAGCAGTTTGACAGGGAGCAATCAGCCCCAGCATTTT.

In regard to this clone: A junction end diverges from the germline sequence, so it may reflect a read error. The rearrangement links TRBV7-7 to TRBJ1-6, with a tentative D call TRBD1 (6 bases). This CDR3 has 17 residues. Per germline, CDR1 SSHAT and CDR2 FNYEAQ (reference sequence). The CDR3 loop is CASSAASGTTDNSPLHF. Here the CDR3 DNA reads TGTGCTAGCAGCGCAGCCTCCGGGACAACGGATAATTCACCCCTCCACTTT.

The genes are TRBV6-5 and TRBJ2-3; D is possibly TRBD2 (5 bases). The V end was cut by 5 bases, the J end by 5 bases, with 17 bases between. The CDR3 is made up of 15 amino acids. Germline lookup yields CDR1 MNHEY and CDR2 SVGAGI. The chain's CDR3 is CASSPRAAGEDTQYF. Here the CDR3 DNA reads TGTGCCAGCAGTCCCCGGGCCGCCGGGGAAGATACGCAGTATTTT.

The J gene is TRBJ2-3, the V gene TRBV28; 8 bases are shared with TRBD1. CDR3 length: 18 amino acids. J lost 1 base, V lost 5 bases, and 14 bases had no gene match. The V gene's germline CDR1 is MDHEN and CDR2 SYDVKM. The CDR3 here is CASSLTYKGQEGTDTQYF. The CDR3 DNA reads TGTGCCAGCAGTCTCACATACAAGGGACAGGAGGGCACAGATACGCAGTATTTT.

The chain carries TRBV3-1 (or the pseudogene TRBV3-2) and TRBJ2-5; TRBD2 agrees at 8 bases. The CDR3 is 15 amino acids. V lost 1 base, J lost 3 bases, and 4 bases stayed unmatched. Germline assignment: CDR1 LGHDT and CDR2 YNNKEL (reference sequence). CDR3 sequence (DNA): TGTGCCAGCAGCCAAGTGGGGCGGGAGGAAGAGACCCAGTACTTC. This codes for CASSQVGREEETQYF.

This chain links TRBV7-3 with TRBJ2-1; no reliable D call. Germline CDR1 and CDR2: SGHTA and FQGTGA. Trimming took 8 bases from V and 5 from J, leaving 16 bases between them. This CDR3 region has 14 residues. The CDR3 region has the DNA TGTGCCAGCGCCGTATCAAGCGCCAACAATGAGCAGTTCTTC. It encodes CASAVSSANNEQFF.

The genes are TRBV2 and TRBJ1-3; D not resolved. The ends were cut back, 8 bases at V and 0 bases at J, with 8 bases in the middle. Germline lookup yields CDR1 SNHLY and CDR2 FYNNEI. This CDR3 is built from 13 residues. CDR3 sequence (DNA): TGTGCCAGCGCTATTACCTCTGGAAACACCATATATTTT. Residues: CASAITSGNTIYF.

The chain links TRBV7-8 to TRBJ2-7; weak D call: TRBD2 (6 bases). This CDR3 spans 16 amino acids. The germline gives CDR1 SGHVS, CDR2 FQNEAQ. Deletions cut 5 bases from V and 0 bases from J, with 17 bases between. In DNA form, the CDR3 reads TGTGCCAGCAGCCGTATCTCGGGGGATCTCTCCTACGAGCAGTACTTC. Its translation: CASSRISGDLSYEQYF.

The J gene is TRBJ1-3, the V gene TRBV9; a weak D match, TRBD1 (6 bases). The CDR3 is 17 amino acids. From germline, CDR1 is SGDLS and CDR2 YYNGEE. The V and J ends lost 4 bases and 0 bases respectively, with 17 bases between them. This chain's CDR3 is CASSPEPTGGSGNTIYF. As DNA, the CDR3 is TGTGCCAGCAGCCCCGAACCGACAGGCGGCTCTGGAAACACCATATATTTT.

V gene TRBV28 combines with J gene TRBJ2-1, with TRBD2 identical over 10 bases. Trimming took 4 bases from V and 1 from J; bases not matched to a gene: 4. Per germline, CDR1 MDHEN and CDR2 SYDVKM. CDR3 length equals 16 residues. CDR3 nucleotide sequence: TGTGCCAGCAGTTCCTATAGCGGGAGGTCCTACAATGAGCAGTTCTTC. Translation gives CASSSYSGRSYNEQFF.

CDR3 loop: CASSVGRGYNSPLHF. CDR3 in DNA: TGTGCCAGCAGCGTGGGGCGAGGCTATAATTCACCCCTCCACTTT. The chain employs TRBV9 and TRBJ1-6, with D possibly being TRBD1 (5 bases). V lost 2 bases and J 3 bases, leaving 9 bases between the germline ends. The CDR3 is made up of 15 amino acids. The germline V gene has CDR1 SGDLS and CDR2 YYNGEE.

The chain links TRBV6-5 to TRBJ1-5; 8 bases map to TRBD1. The CDR3 is 15 residues long. The germline V gene has CDR1 MNHEY and CDR2 SVGAGI. The ends lost 6 bases at V and 4 bases at J; junction bases unmatched: 8. This chain's CDR3 is CASRSGTGLNQPQHF. For the CDR3, the DNA is TGTGCCAGCAGATCCGGGACAGGCCTTAATCAGCCCCAGCATTTT.